This T cell receptor (beta chain) was captured by sequencing in a study of shared clonotypes between healthy human individuals. Whole-study findings and limits: It was the few donors that limited the genetic and exposure-history diversity represented.

On this clone itself: The antigen is undetermined.

Per the germline V gene, CDR1 is GTSNPN and CDR2 is SVGIG (reference sequence). The CDR3 length is 13 residues. Trimming pared 4 bases from V and 0 bases from J, leaving 6 bases between. Data came from immunoSEQ multiplex PCR; TCRdb stores just in-frame clones and leaves some out. The sample has around 2.1 million clones, 90% to 97% seen once; the top ten hold 0.1% to 0.15%. The sequence was collected from a man younger than 35 in good health. The sample consisted of naive CD4+ T cells sorted from blood. Subset defined: CD45RA+ positively selected. The chain links TRBV30 to TRBJ2-2, with D hard to call. In DNA, the CDR3 is TGTGCCTGGACGGCATCGAACACCGGGGAGCTGTTTTTT. Protein product: CAWTASNTGELFF.